These 27 T cell receptor beta chains share one sample of origin, sequenced in a study of PD-1 blockade in classical Hodgkin lymphoma. Time point specified: cycle 4 day 1 (C4D1), after six to seven weeks of nivolumab. Following autologous stem cell transplantation, relapse occurred in every patient, and exposure to brentuximab vedotin varied. TCRdb keeps only in-frame clones here, not all; method: immunoSEQ multiplex PCR. Of over 85,000 clones detected, 90% appear once; the ten largest clones hold approximately 2.9%. Material: peripheral blood mononuclear cells (PBMCs), obtained before the fourth cycle of nivolumab. The receptors derive from a human donor with classical Hodgkin lymphoma.

Only a few counts were recorded for this clone. The chain uses TRBV19 and TRBJ1-5; TRBD1 agrees at 7 bases. This CDR3 has 13 amino acids. The germline gives CDR1 LNHDA, CDR2 SQIVND (reference sequence). V gave up 3 bases and J gave up 10 bases; unmatched junction bases: 6. Written as DNA, the CDR3 is TGTGCCAGTAGTATGACAGGGAGGGGACCCCAGCATTTT. Its translation: CASSMTGRGPQHF.

This chain links TRBV30 with TRBJ1-4; no clear D. With 0 bases removed from V and 8 bases from J, the gap between germline ends came to 10 bases. CDR1 and CDR2 (germline): GTSNPN, SVGIG (reference sequence). CDR3 length equals 13 residues. CDR3: CAWSVGVGEKLFF. The CDR3 bases are TGTGCCTGGAGTGTTGGAGTAGGGGAAAAACTGTTTTTT.

This clone showed up just once. J is TRBJ2-1 and V is TRBV19; D is perhaps TRBD2 (6 bases). V lost 0 bases and J lost 6, with 9 bases in between. The CDR3 is 14 residues long. Per germline, CDR1 LNHDA and CDR2 SQIVND (reference sequence). This CDR3 is CASSIDLGGNEQFF. CDR3 DNA sequence: TGTGCCAGTAGTATAGATTTGGGGGGCAATGAGCAGTTCTTC.

The rearrangement uses TRBV6-6 and TRBJ1-1, with D possibly matching TRBD1 (6 bases). Germline V gene lookup returns CDR1 MNHNY and CDR2 SVGAGI (reference sequence). This CDR3 region has 13 residues. The V gene lost 6 bases and the J gene lost 3 bases, with 11 bases spanning the gap. Written as DNA, the CDR3 is TGTGCCAGCAGCCTACAGGGATACACTGAAGCTTTCTTT. This translates into CASSLQGYTEAFF.

The V call is TRBV6-6, the J call TRBJ1-5, with D possibly TRBD1 on 6 matching bases. With 5 bases removed from V and 0 bases from J, the gap between germline ends came to 14 bases. CDR1 and CDR2 from the germline V gene are MNHNY and SVGAGI (reference sequence). The CDR3 contains 16 residues. The CDR3 region has the DNA TGTGCCAGCAGTCCCCCGGGACAAGATAGCAATCAGCCCCAGCATTTT. Translation gives CASSPPGQDSNQPQHF.

This chain connects TRBV6-6 to TRBJ2-7, with 7 bases matching TRBD2. The CDR3 extends over 14 amino acids. Germline values: CDR1 MNHNY, CDR2 SVGAGI (reference sequence). V dropped 4 bases and J dropped 1; count of bases not matched to a gene: 4. CDR3 loop: CASSFPGGSYEQYF. In nucleotides, the CDR3 is TGTGCCAGCAGTTTTCCCGGGGGGTCCTACGAGCAGTACTTC.

The chain combines TRBV19 with TRBJ2-5, with TRBD1 matching over 7 bases. The CDR3 has 13 amino acids. Germline CDR1 LNHDA, CDR2 SQIVND (reference sequence). V was clipped by 6 bases and J by 5 bases; unmatched bases: 6. CDR3 nucleotide sequence: TGTGCCAGTAGCAGACAGGGCCCCGAGACCCAGTACTTC. This codes for CASSRQGPETQYF. The variable domain in full, with the rest retrieved from reference TRBV19 and TRBJ2-5, is DGGITQSPKYLFRKEGQNVTLSCEQNLNHDAMYWYRQDPGQGLRLIYYSQIVNDFQKGDIAEGYSVSREKKESFPLTVTSAQKNPTAFYLCASSRQGPETQYFGPGTRLLVL.

V usage is TRBV7-2 and J usage is TRBJ1-5; no clear D. Per the germline V gene, CDR1 is SGHTA and CDR2 is FQGNSA. Trimming removed 3 bases from V and 0 bases from J, with 9 bases in between. The CDR3 contains 15 residues. The CDR3, as DNA: TGTGCCAGCAGCTTTGGAGCAAATAGCAATCAGCCCCAGCATTTT. This gives the protein CASSFGANSNQPQHF. Filled out from reference TRBV7-2 and TRBJ1-5, the complete variable domain reads GAGVSQSPSNKVTEKGKDVELRCDPISGHTALYWYRQSLGQGLEFLIYFQGNSAPDKSGLPSDRFSAERTGGSVSTLTIQRTQQEDSAVYLCASSFGANSNQPQHFGDGTRLSIL.

The genes are TRBV9 and TRBJ1-1; 8 nucleotides line up with TRBD1. The CDR3 length is 14 residues. The germline V gene has CDR1 SGDLS and CDR2 YYNGEE. With V trimmed by 4 bases and J by 5 bases, 7 bases remained unmatched. CDR3 nucleotide sequence: TGTGCCAGCAGCCGAACAGGGGGAAGAACTGAAGCTTTCTTT. It yields the protein CASSRTGGRTEAFF.

This sequence joins TRBV4-2 and TRBJ1-1; D possibly corresponds to TRBD1 (5 bases). Germline assignment: CDR1 LGHNA and CDR2 YNFKEQ. This CDR3 contains 15 residues. Trimming pared 0 bases from V and 4 bases from J, leaving 12 bases between. The CDR3 DNA reads as TGTGCCAGCAGCCAAGACGCAGGGTCAGGCACTGAAGCTTTCTTT. Its protein product is CASSQDAGSGTEAFF.

This clone showed up just a few times. The chain carries TRBV27 and TRBJ1-2; the D is unclear. The CDR3 runs to 12 residues. Germline V gene sequence: CDR1 MNHEY, CDR2 SMNVEV (reference sequence). The germline V and J ends were trimmed by 6 bases and 7 bases, with 12 bases remaining between them. The CDR3 nucleotides are TGTGCCAGCAGATTGGGAGGTGGTGGCTACACCTTC. Its translation: CASRLGGGGYTF.

This chain uses TRBV27 with TRBJ2-1, with TRBD2 identical over 12 bases. Germline loops: CDR1 MNHEY, CDR2 SMNVEV (reference sequence). The CDR3 covers 16 residues. V shed 5 bases and J 9 bases; nucleotides not matched to a gene: 11. The CDR3 sequence: CASSQGLAGGRGEQFF. The CDR3, as DNA: TGTGCCAGCAGTCAAGGGCTAGCGGGGGGGCGAGGTGAGCAGTTCTTC.

The V gene is TRBV5-6, the J gene TRBJ2-1, with D possibly matching TRBD2 (6 bases). V lost 5 bases and J 7 bases, leaving 16 bases between the germline ends. Germline CDR1 reads SGHDT; CDR2 reads YYEEEE. The CDR3 runs to 14 residues. The chain's CDR3 is CASRRAGGANEQFF. The CDR3 bases are TGTGCCAGCAGGCGGGCTGGAGGGGCAAATGAGCAGTTCTTC.

This clone was detected a few times. This rearrangement joins TRBV2 to TRBJ1-5; TRBD1 might be the D (6 bases). The germline V gene encodes CDR1 SNHLY and CDR2 FYNNEI. The V gene lost 6 bases and the J gene lost 3 bases, with 12 bases spanning the gap. CDR3 length: 14 residues. This CDR3 is CASSETGFNQPQHF. The CDR3 region has the DNA TGTGCCAGCAGCGAGACAGGCTTCAATCAGCCCCAGCATTTT.

The chain uses TRBV27 and TRBJ1-2, with 9 positions matching TRBD1. The germline V gene encodes CDR1 MNHEY and CDR2 SMNVEV (reference sequence). Unmatched junction bases numbered 3, after V lost 5 bases and J lost 2 bases. This CDR3 contains 14 residues. This chain's CDR3 is CASSVGTGNYGYTF. As DNA, the CDR3 is TGTGCCAGCAGTGTCGGGACAGGGAACTATGGCTACACCTTC.

The rearrangement joins TRBV19 to TRBJ1-5; D perhaps matches TRBD1 (6 bases). Trimming removed 7 bases at V and 7 bases at J, with 17 bases between. CDR1 is LNHDA, CDR2 SQIVND, per germline (reference sequence). The CDR3 extends over 14 amino acids. For the CDR3, the DNA is TGTGCCAGTAATAAACCAGGGGAAGACCAGCCCCAGCATTTT. Its translation is CASNKPGEDQPQHF.

The chain recombines TRBV6-5 with TRBJ2-5; possible D gene TRBD1, 6 bases. Between the trimmed V and J ends, which lost 6 bases and 5 bases, there was a span of 16 bases. The CDR3 runs to 14 residues. CDR1 is MNHEY, CDR2 SVGAGI, per germline. CDR3 nucleotides: TGTGCCAGCAGCTTCCAAGGACAGACGGAGACCCAGTACTTC. Residues: CASSFQGQTETQYF.

The V and J genes are TRBV3-1 (or the pseudogene TRBV3-2) and TRBJ2-1; D gene uncertain. Germline V gene lookup returns CDR1 LGHDT and CDR2 YNNKEL (reference sequence). Between the trimmed V and J ends, which lost 4 bases and 14 bases, there was a span of 6 bases. CDR3 size: 9 residues. CDR3 amino acids: CASSPAKFF. The CDR3 DNA sequence: TGTGCCAGCAGCCCCGCGAAGTTCTTC.

The chain links TRBV4-2 to TRBJ2-5; tentative D call: TRBD1 (5 bases). The V gene lost 5 bases and the J gene lost 0 bases, with 13 bases spanning the gap. CDR1 is LGHNA and CDR2 is YNFKEQ in the germline V gene. This CDR3 region has 15 residues. The CDR3 loop is CASSGHFGNQETQYF. The CDR3 DNA follows: TGTGCCAGCAGCGGACATTTCGGAAACCAAGAGACCCAGTACTTC.

This chain joins TRBV6-4 and TRBJ1-6; the D gene is possibly TRBD1 (6 bases). The CDR3 totals 17 residues. V was shortened by 5 bases and J by 4 bases, with 18 bases between the two germline ends. Germline loops: CDR1 MRHNA, CDR2 SNTAGT. This CDR3 is CASSTRYRVPYNSPLHF. CDR3 DNA sequence: TGTGCCAGCAGTACTCGATACAGGGTCCCTTATAATTCACCCCTCCACTTT.

This chain uses TRBV5-1 with TRBJ2-5, with unresolved D. This CDR3 is built from 13 residues. The germline V gene encodes CDR1 SGHRS and CDR2 YFSETQ. The ends were cut back, 2 bases at V and 5 bases at J, with 10 bases in the middle. The CDR3 reads CASSFVSWETQYF. The CDR3 region has the DNA TGCGCCAGCAGCTTCGTATCCTGGGAGACCCAGTACTTC.

This clone has more than one count but fewer than ten. V usage is TRBV2 and J usage is TRBJ1-5, with D possibly being TRBD1 (5 bases). The V end lost 8 bases, the J end lost 4 bases, and 18 bases lay between the germline ends. Looked up from germline, CDR1 is SNHLY and CDR2 is FYNNEI. This CDR3 has 15 amino acids. The CDR3 nucleotides read TGTGCCAGCCTCTCTAGCCGGGGACGAAATCAGCCCCAGCATTTT. This codes for CASLSSRGRNQPQHF.

The chain carries TRBV10-2 and TRBJ1-3, with a possible D match to TRBD1 (6 bases). V was clipped by 5 bases and J by 2 bases, with 13 bases between them. Germline V gives CDR1 WSHSY, CDR2 SAAADI. The CDR3 contains 15 residues. For the CDR3, the DNA is TGCGCCAGCAGTCGAATACAGGGAACTGGAAACACCATATATTTT. Translating it yields CASSRIQGTGNTIYF.

The rearrangement joins TRBV6-1 to TRBJ1-6; D is uncertain. The CDR3 spans 14 residues. CDR1 and CDR2 from the germline V gene are MNHNS and SASEGT. Trimming removed 8 bases from V and 9 bases from J, with 17 bases in between. DNA for the CDR3: TGTGCCAGCTGGCGGCAGGCCTCTGGTTCACCCCTCCACTTT. Protein sequence: CASWRQASGSPLHF.

The V and J genes are TRBV6-5 and TRBJ2-7, with a weak D call TRBD2 (6 bases). The CDR3 extends over 12 amino acids. CDR1 is MNHEY and CDR2 is SVGAGI in the germline V gene. V lost 4 bases and J lost 3, with 7 bases in between. CDR3 bases: TGTGCCAGCAGTTCGACTAGCTACGAGCAGTACTTC. Translated, it gives CASSSTSYEQYF.

The chain is built from TRBV19 and TRBJ2-7, with 10 bases identical to TRBD1. Germline V CDR1 and CDR2: LNHDA, SQIVND (reference sequence). CDR3 length: 14 amino acids. V shed 7 bases and J 7 bases; nucleotides not matched to a gene: 10. DNA for the CDR3: TGTGCCAGTACCTCGACAGGGGGCGCAAAAGAGCAGTACTTC. Its protein product is CASTSTGGAKEQYF. The full variable domain, completed using reference TRBV19 and TRBJ2-7, is DGGITQSPKYLFRKEGQNVTLSCEQNLNHDAMYWYRQDPGQGLRLIYYSQIVNDFQKGDIAEGYSVSREKKESFPLTVTSAQKNPTAFYLCASTSTGGAKEQYFGPGTRLTVT.

The chain carries TRBV12-5 and TRBJ2-7, with 7 bases lining up with TRBD1. The CDR3 extends over 13 amino acids. V shed 7 bases and J 6 bases; nucleotides not matched to a gene: 9. Germline V gene data show CDR1 as LGHNT and CDR2 as FRNRAP. Here the CDR3 DNA reads TGTGCTAGTGATCGTCGACAGGGCACCGAGCAGTACTTC. Translation gives CASDRRQGTEQYF.